This T cell receptor (beta chain) comes out of a study of shared clonotypes between healthy human individuals. Study-wide findings and caveats: Owing to a small donor count, the genetic and exposure-history diversity represented was limited.

CDR1 is SGHKS and CDR2 is YYEKEE in the germline V gene (reference sequence). The J segment lost 5 bases and the V segment lost 4 bases, leaving 3 bases of the junction unmatched. The CDR3 has 13 residues. This clone was found once. Its antigen is undetermined. Here immunoSEQ multiplex PCR was the method, and the copy in TCRdb shows in-frame clones only, minus some. The table has 2 million to 2.5 million clones, 93% seen once. The V call is TRBV5-5, the J call TRBJ2-5, with TRBD2 matching over 9 bases. This TCR was sampled from a man aged 18 to 29 in good health. Some clones in this sample may be carry-over from other donors' samples. The specimen was naive CD4+ T cells from PBMCs. As to subset: CD45RA+ positively selected. This CDR3 is CASSGTSRETQYF. CDR3 in DNA: TGTGCCAGCAGCGGGACTAGCAGGGAGACCCAGTACTTC.